The clone carrying this T cell receptor (beta chain) was counted between two and nine times. Antigen specificity is unknown. It is unclear where the CDR3 begins or ends on the DNA, so no DNA is shown, and the CDR3 is as TCRdb lists it. This sample was included in a study of identical twins. Study-wide findings and caveats: Twins' excess sharing was less marked for out-of-frame beta sequences. High-abundance cord blood beta clonotypes had fewer insertions; memory repertoires showed none. The authors noted that invariant MAIT and iNKT cells could partly confound zero-insertion analyses. Out-of-frame sharing of TCR alpha in monozygotic twins was underestimated by models.

TCRdb redid the calling of the 5' RACE reads with MiXCR, one entry per CDR3 protein. The sample yields around 1.7 million distinct CDR3 sequences, around a third seen once. The CDR3 numbers 16 amino acids, ends counted. The sequence was collected from a newborn girl in good health. V usage is TRBV21-1 and J usage is TRBJ1-1. TRBV21-1 is deemed a pseudogene. Input material: cord blood. The CDR3 reads CASSRIRVAGGTEAFF.